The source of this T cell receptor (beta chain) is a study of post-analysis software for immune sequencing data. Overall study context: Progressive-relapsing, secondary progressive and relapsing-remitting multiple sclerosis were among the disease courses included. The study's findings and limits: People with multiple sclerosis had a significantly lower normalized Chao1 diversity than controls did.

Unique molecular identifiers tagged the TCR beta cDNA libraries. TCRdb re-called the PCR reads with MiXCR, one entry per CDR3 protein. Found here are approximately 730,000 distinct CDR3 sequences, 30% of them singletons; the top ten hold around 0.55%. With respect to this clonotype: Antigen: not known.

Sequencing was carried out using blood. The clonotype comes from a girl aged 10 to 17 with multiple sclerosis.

CDR3 sequence reads: CASSLVSVGETQYF. CDR3 nucleotides: TGTGCCAGCAGCTTAGTCTCGGTCGGGGAGACCCAGTACTTC. V gene TRBV7-2 combines with J gene TRBJ2-5; D is unresolved. CDR1 and CDR2 from the germline V gene are SGHTA and FQGNSA. V was shortened by 1 base and J by 5 bases, with 11 bases between the two germline ends. The CDR3 spans 14 residues.